The 8 T cell receptor beta chains below were found in one sample sequenced in a study of regulatory T cells in long-lasting Graves disease. Regarding time point: newly diagnosed GD, antithyroid drugs for less than 3 months. Following extraction of RNA from PBMCs, that RNA was used to make the TCR library. According to the study, TCR beta libraries were built with iRepertoire HTBI primers and CDR3-region Arm-PCR. TCRdb itself ran the multiplex PCR reads through MiXCR, one entry per CDR3 protein. The repertoire holds 560,000 or so distinct CDR3 sequences, around 15% seen once, with around 12% in the top ten. This same sample was also taken into another study, of T cells in Graves' hyperthyroidism and ophthalmopathy.

The sample was peripheral blood mononuclear cells (PBMCs), taken at new diagnosis, from a patient treated with antithyroid drugs. The receptors were sampled from a man between 18 and 29 years old with Graves disease.

This clonotype has only a few counts. The rearrangement joins TRBV6-1 to TRBJ2-7, with TRBD2 matching over 7 bases. The trim removed 6 bases at V and 5 bases at J, leaving 4 bases unmatched. CDR1 and CDR2 from the germline V gene are MNHNS and SASEGT. This CDR3 spans 12 amino acids. The CDR3 DNA follows: TGTGCCAGCAGCGCAAGCGGGAACGAGCAGTACTTC. Translating gives CASSASGNEQYF.

This clonotype has at least ten counts. The gene calls are TRBV28 and TRBJ1-4; TRBD1 matches 8 bases. Germline lookup yields CDR1 MDHEN and CDR2 SYDVKM. CDR3 length equals 15 residues. Trimming removed 6 bases from V and 4 bases from J; junction bases left unmatched: 7. The CDR3 reads CASSLGQGYNEKLFF. The CDR3 DNA reads as TGTGCCAGCAGCCTAGGACAGGGCTATAATGAAAAACTGTTTTTT.

The rearrangement uses TRBV11-2 and TRBJ2-3; perhaps TRBD1 as D (6 bases). The germline V and J ends were trimmed by 2 bases and 2 bases, with 17 bases remaining between them. CDR3 length: 17 residues. Looked up from germline, CDR1 is SGHAT and CDR2 is FQNNGV. The DNA of the CDR3 is TGTGCCAGCAGCTTACGATCTTTGGACAGAGCCACAGATACGCAGTATTTT. Translating it yields CASSLRSLDRATDTQYF.

This clonotype turned up a few times. V gene TRBV10-3 combines with J gene TRBJ2-5; 7 bases align to TRBD2. Germline V lookup: CDR1 ENHRY, CDR2 SYGVKD. J gave up 0 bases and V 10 bases, and 5 bases lay outside the gene matches. The CDR3 contains 13 residues. The CDR3 region has the DNA TGTGCCACCCGGGAGGCTCACCAAGAGACCCAGTACTTC. It is translated as CATREAHQETQYF.

A few counts support this clonotype. The rearrangement links TRBV6-2 or TRBV6-3 to TRBJ2-1; 8 nucleotides agree with TRBD2. The germline gives CDR1 MNHEY, CDR2 SVGEGT. The CDR3 is 12 residues long. V dropped 6 bases and J dropped 8; count of bases not matched to a gene: 3. For the CDR3, the DNA is TGTGCCAGCAGGGCCGGGGGGGATGAGCAGTTCTTC. Encoded protein: CASRAGGDEQFF.

The table lists this clonotype with many counts. The chain joins TRBV6-1 to TRBJ1-4; D gene unclear. V lost 6 bases and J 6 bases, leaving 17 bases between the germline ends. Germline assignment: CDR1 MNHNS and CDR2 SASEGT. This CDR3 has 15 residues. The CDR3 loop reads CASSQFPGRDEKLFF. CDR3 DNA: TGTGCCAGCAGCCAATTCCCAGGACGGGATGAAAAACTGTTTTTT.

This clonotype appeared many times. The chain carries TRBV15 and TRBJ1-1, with unresolved D. Germline CDR1 is LNHNV and CDR2 is YYDKDF (reference sequence). The CDR3 spans 15 residues. Trimming cost V 0 bases and J 1 base, with 9 bases left between them. CDR3 sequence reads: CATSRDITGNTEAFF. The CDR3 bases are TGTGCCACCAGCAGAGATATCACCGGGAACACTGAAGCTTTCTTT.

Ten or more counts support this clonotype. The chain combines TRBV4-1 with TRBJ1-6; 8 nucleotides align to TRBD1. Germline assignment: CDR1 MGHRA and CDR2 YSYEKL. This CDR3 contains 15 residues. Trimming at V came to 2 bases and at J to 5 bases, leaving 2 bases not matched to a gene. The CDR3 DNA reads as TGCGCCAGCAGCCAACCGACAGGGGATAATTCACCCCTCCACTTT. Translated: CASSQPTGDNSPLHF.